These 15 T cell receptor beta chains came from one sample sequenced in a study of blood T cell repertoires in COVID-19. Sequencing used immunoSEQ multiplex PCR; TCRdb keeps in-frame clones, though not all of them. The table shows approximately 200,000 clones, with 85% to 90% occurring only once. Sample: peripheral blood. Every receptor here comes from a person aged 65 to 85 with COVID-19, enrolled during active disease.

V usage is TRBV12-3 or TRBV12-4 and J usage is TRBJ2-5; TRBD2 matches 9 bases. The CDR3 length is 13 residues. V was clipped by 6 bases and J by 3 bases; unmatched bases: 2. CDR3 bases: TGTGCCAGCAGGACTAGCGGAAAAGAGACCCAGTACTTC. It encodes CASRTSGKETQYF.

The chain links TRBV6-5 to TRBJ2-3; 11 bases are a match to TRBD2. This CDR3 comprises 15 residues. V shed 6 bases and J 6 bases; nucleotides not matched to a gene: 8. Germline loops: CDR1 MNHEY, CDR2 SVGAGI. For the CDR3, the DNA is TGTGCCAGCAGACTCCGACTAGCGGGACCCGATACGCAGTATTTT. Protein sequence: CASRLRLAGPDTQYF.

This CDR3 reads CATSPGGQGRTEAFF. The CDR3 DNA sequence: TGTGCCACCAGCCCGGGAGGACAGGGGCGGACTGAAGCTTTCTTT. The J gene is TRBJ1-1, the V gene TRBV15; TRBD1 aligns across 9 bases. This CDR3 has 15 residues. Germline V gene sequence: CDR1 LNHNV, CDR2 YYDKDF (reference sequence). Losses at the gene ends were 5 bases for V and 5 bases for J; bases not matched to a gene: 9.

The chain joins TRBV28 to TRBJ2-5; 7 nucleotides align to TRBD2. Unmatched junction bases numbered 20, after V lost 7 bases and J lost 12 bases. The germline CDR1 and CDR2 sequences are MDHEN and SYDVKM. The CDR3 has 15 amino acids. CDR3 amino acids: CASTTAAGGRAGEYF. The CDR3, as DNA: TGTGCCAGCACTACCGCGGCGGGCGGGAGAGCAGGCGAGTACTTC. The full variable domain, rest sourced from reference TRBV28 and TRBJ2-5, is DVKVTQSSRYLVKRTGEKVFLECVQDMDHENMFWYRQDPGLGLRLIYFSYDVKMKEKGDIPEGYSVSREKKERFSLILESASTNQTSMYLCASTTAAGGRAGEYFGPGTRLLVL.

The sample holds one count of this clone. This rearrangement joins TRBV10-3 to TRBJ2-7; 7 bases map to TRBD1. The CDR3 extends over 12 amino acids. Germline V gives CDR1 ENHRY, CDR2 SYGVKD. The V and J ends lost 0 bases and 12 bases, in that order; junction bases with no gene match: 5. The CDR3 sequence: CAISESGGRRYF. CDR3 bases: TGTGCCATCAGTGAGTCAGGGGGCCGACGGTACTTC.

This clone was observed a single time. The chain has TRBV7-2 and TRBJ2-1; D might be TRBD1 (5 bases). This CDR3 has 13 amino acids. V dropped 2 bases and J dropped 10 bases, with 12 bases sitting between them. In germline, CDR1 is SGHTA, CDR2 FQGNSA. In DNA, the CDR3 is TGTGCCAGCAGCTTATCAGGGTCGGTCGAGCAGTTCTTC. Translated, it gives CASSLSGSVEQFF.

The rearrangement joins TRBV5-1 to TRBJ1-4; perhaps TRBD1 as D (5 bases). The CDR3 sequence is 15 residues long. V was shortened by 6 bases and J by 5 bases, with 17 bases between the two germline ends. CDR1 SGHRS and CDR2 YFSETQ come from the germline V gene. CDR3 bases: TGCGCCAGCACCTTTCGACAGAGACAAAATGAAAAACTGTTTTTT. It codes for CASTFRQRQNEKLFF.

The rearrangement uses TRBV19 and TRBJ1-5; D may be TRBD1 (5 bases). The CDR3 is made up of 15 amino acids. Looked up from germline, CDR1 is LNHDA and CDR2 is SQIVND (reference sequence). Between the trimmed V and J ends, which lost 6 bases and 2 bases, there was a span of 14 bases. The chain's CDR3 is CASSIQGDGNQPQHF. CDR3 nucleotide sequence: TGTGCCAGTAGCATTCAGGGTGATGGCAATCAGCCCCAGCATTTT.

The chain recombines TRBV27 with TRBJ2-3; 7 bases match TRBD1. Germline V gene sequence: CDR1 MNHEY, CDR2 SMNVEV (reference sequence). The CDR3 totals 15 residues. V shed 6 bases and J 1 base; nucleotides not matched to a gene: 7. The CDR3 spells CASSRTGERTDTQYF. CDR3 in DNA: TGTGCCAGCAGCAGGACAGGCGAACGCACAGATACGCAGTATTTT.

This chain links TRBV13 with TRBJ2-3, with 7 positions matching TRBD2. Trimming at V came to 5 bases and at J to 8 bases, leaving 16 bases not matched to a gene. There are 16 residues in the CDR3. CDR1 is PRHDT and CDR2 is FYEKMQ in the germline V gene (reference sequence). CDR3 sequence reads: CASSPRDYPAKVTQYF. CDR3 sequence (DNA): TGTGCCAGCAGCCCACGGGACTACCCCGCGAAAGTTACGCAGTATTTT.

The table lists this clone with a count of one. The chain recombines TRBV12-5 with TRBJ2-3, with TRBD1 identical over 9 bases. Per germline, CDR1 LGHNT and CDR2 FRNRAP. Germline trimming cut 4 bases from V and 3 bases from J; bases unmatched to any gene: 17. The CDR3 spans 19 residues. CDR3 DNA sequence: TGTGCTAGTGGTTACCTTCCCGTCTTGGGACAGGGATTGACAGATACGCAGTATTTT. Its protein product is CASGYLPVLGQGLTDTQYF.

This chain uses TRBV9 with TRBJ2-3; D uncertain. The germline V and J ends were trimmed by 3 bases and 0 bases, with 17 bases remaining between them. Germline CDR1 is SGDLS and CDR2 is YYNGEE. The CDR3 totals 17 residues. The CDR3 spells CASSEAVSLFSTDTQYF. The CDR3, as DNA: TGTGCCAGCAGCGAAGCCGTTAGTCTTTTTAGCACAGATACGCAGTATTTT.

The V gene is TRBV11-2, the J gene TRBJ2-3, with 9 bases lining up with TRBD2. Germline CDR1 reads SGHAT; CDR2 reads FQNNGV. V dropped 1 base and J dropped 3; count of bases not matched to a gene: 5. The CDR3 runs to 16 residues. CDR3 region: CASSLVRGGITDTQYF. In DNA form, the CDR3 reads TGTGCCAGCAGCTTAGTGCGGGGGGGAATTACAGATACGCAGTATTTT.

V gene TRBV6-5 combines with J gene TRBJ1-3; 8 nucleotides align to TRBD1. J gave up 4 bases and V 5 bases, and 4 bases lay outside the gene matches. The germline CDR1 and CDR2 sequences are MNHEY and SVGAGI. This CDR3 contains 14 residues. The chain's CDR3 is CASSRTGPGNTIYF. As DNA, the CDR3 is TGTGCCAGCAGTCGGACAGGGCCAGGAAACACCATATATTTT.

The chain links TRBV12-3 or TRBV12-4 to TRBJ1-3; D is uncertain. V gave up 4 bases and J gave up 2 bases, with 6 bases separating them. The CDR3 loop spans 13 amino acids. CDR3 DNA sequence: TGTGCCAGCAGTTCCGCAGCTGGAAACACCATATATTTT. Amino acids: CASSSAAGNTIYF.